These 26 T cell receptor beta chains were all obtained from the same sample, sequenced in a study of cytomegalovirus exposure and HLA in healthy donors. The PCR used 60 Vbeta and 13 Jbeta primers. The table came from immunoSEQ multiplex PCR; TCRdb's copy has only in-frame clones and leaves some out. This table has about 160,000 clones, around 80% appearing once. The sequencing sample was made of PBMCs. These receptors all come from a male donor in good health and CMV-seropositive.

This chain uses TRBV4-1 with TRBJ2-2; TRBD2 matches 10 bases. CDR3 length equals 19 residues. Per the germline V gene, CDR1 is MGHRA and CDR2 is YSYEKL. The V gene end was trimmed by 7 bases and the J gene end by 5 bases; junction bases not matched to a gene: 19. The CDR3 spells CASTPRTSGRPGGTGELFF. DNA for the CDR3: TGCGCCAGCACACCTCGGACTAGCGGTCGGCCAGGGGGGACCGGGGAGCTGTTTTTT.

The chain couples TRBV11-3 to TRBJ2-4, with D possibly matching TRBD1 (5 bases). The length of the CDR3 is 13 residues. V lost 0 bases and J 5 bases, leaving 5 bases between the germline ends. The germline gives CDR1 SGHNT, CDR2 YENEEA. The CDR3 sequence is CASSLDRENIQYF. The CDR3 DNA reads as TGTGCCAGCAGCTTAGACAGGGAAAACATTCAGTACTTC. Drawing the rest from reference TRBV11-3 and TRBJ2-4, the complete variable domain is EAGVVQSPRYKIIEKKQPVAFWCNPISGHNTLYWYLQNLGQGPELLIRYENEEAVDDSQLPKDRFSAERLKGVDSTLKIQPAELGDSAVYLCASSLDRENIQYFGAGTRLSVL.

The gene calls are TRBV5-6 and TRBJ2-4; perhaps TRBD2 as D (6 bases). The CDR3 totals 13 residues. Trimming removed 4 bases from V and 4 bases from J, with 9 bases in between. CDR1 is SGHDT, CDR2 YYEEEE, per germline. The chain's CDR3 is CASSRGSKNIQYF. CDR3 sequence (DNA): TGTGCCAGCAGCCGGGGGAGTAAAAACATTCAGTACTTC.

The chain is built from TRBV6-1 and TRBJ2-1, with 7 bases lining up with TRBD2. This CDR3 has 14 residues. Germline lookup yields CDR1 MNHNS and CDR2 SASEGT. The V segment lost 4 bases and the J segment 4 bases; nucleotides outside the gene matches: 4. The CDR3 sequence: CASSVGLGYNEQFF. CDR3 DNA: TGTGCCAGCAGTGTAGGACTAGGTTACAATGAGCAGTTCTTC.

This chain connects TRBV30 to TRBJ2-1; 9 nucleotides match TRBD1. This CDR3 is built from 15 residues. V lost 3 bases, J lost 3 bases, and 6 bases stayed unmatched. The V gene's germline CDR1 is GTSNPN and CDR2 SVGIG (reference sequence). The chain's CDR3 is CAWRAPGQGYNEQFF. CDR3 bases: TGTGCCTGGAGGGCCCCGGGACAGGGCTACAATGAGCAGTTCTTC. Combining the CDR3 with reference TRBV30 and TRBJ2-1 gives the whole variable domain SQTIHQWPATLVQPVGSPLSLECTVEGTSNPNLYWYRQAAGRGLQLLFYSVGIGQISSEVPQNLSASRPQDRQFILSSKKLLLSDSGFYLCAWRAPGQGYNEQFFGPGTRLTVL.

J is TRBJ1-1 and V is TRBV18; 7 nucleotides agree with TRBD1. Germline CDR1 reads KGHSH; CDR2 reads LQKENI. V shed 3 bases and J 7 bases; nucleotides not matched to a gene: 8. CDR3 length equals 14 residues. The CDR3 bases are TGTGCCAGCTCACCCGGAACAGGGGTTGTTGAAGCTTTCTTT. It is translated as CASSPGTGVVEAFF.

V and J are TRBV27 and TRBJ1-1; D unclear. Trimming left V 11 bases short and J 7 bases short, with 14 bases between. CDR1 is MNHEY and CDR2 is SMNVEV in the germline V gene (reference sequence). This CDR3 region has 11 residues. The CDR3 reads CASWRSHEAFF. CDR3 bases: TGTGCCTCCTGGAGGAGCCATGAAGCTTTCTTT.

This clone was seen a single time. The CDR3 region has the DNA TGTGCCAGCTCCTCCGGGACAGAGGGAAGCGAGCAGTACTTC. Translating it yields CASSSGTEGSEQYF. The V call is TRBV18, the J call TRBJ2-7, with 7 bases aligning to TRBD1. Germline V gives CDR1 KGHSH, CDR2 LQKENI. V gave up 6 bases and J gave up 6 bases; unmatched junction bases: 11. The CDR3 sequence is 14 residues long.

Comments on this clone: Sequence at one end of the junction differs from germline and may be a read error. The chain has TRBV7-9 and TRBJ2-7; possibly TRBD1 for D (6 bases). This CDR3 contains 14 residues. CDR1 and CDR2 from the germline V gene are SEHNR and FQNEAQ (reference sequence). This chain's CDR3 is CSSSLAPGAYEQYF. CDR3 DNA: TGTTCCAGCAGCTTAGCCCCAGGGGCCTACGAGCAGTACTTC. Using reference TRBV7-9 and TRBJ2-7 for the parts outside the CDR3, the full variable domain is DTGVSQNPRHKITKRGQNVTFRCDPISEHNRLYWYRQTLGQGPEFLTYFQNEAQLEKSRLLSDRFSAERPKGSFSTLEIQRTEQGDSAMYLCSSSLAPGAYEQYFGPGTRLTVT.

The chain couples TRBV30 to TRBJ1-5; TRBD1 agrees at 8 bases. The V segment lost 2 bases and the J segment 2 bases; nucleotides outside the gene matches: 14. Germline CDR1 reads GTSNPN; CDR2 reads SVGIG (reference sequence). The CDR3 totals 18 residues. The CDR3 DNA is TGTGCCTGGAGTCGGCCCTTTGGCCCGGGACAGGGCAATCAGCCCCAGCATTTT. The encoded protein is CAWSRPFGPGQGNQPQHF. Supplemented by reference TRBV30 and TRBJ1-5, the full variable domain reads SQTIHQWPATLVQPVGSPLSLECTVEGTSNPNLYWYRQAAGRGLQLLFYSVGIGQISSEVPQNLSASRPQDRQFILSSKKLLLSDSGFYLCAWSRPFGPGQGNQPQHFGDGTRLSIL.

J is TRBJ1-2 and V is TRBV6-1, with a possible D match to TRBD1 (6 bases). The V end was cut by 0 bases, the J end by 8 bases, with 13 bases between. The CDR3 loop spans 14 amino acids. Germline V gene sequence: CDR1 MNHNS, CDR2 SASEGT. Here the CDR3 DNA reads TGTGCCAGCAGTGAAGCGTCGACAGGTATCGGCTACACCTTC. Translated, it gives CASSEASTGIGYTF.

The rearrangement links TRBV5-5 to TRBJ1-2, with a weak D call TRBD1 (6 bases). V was clipped by 4 bases and J by 6 bases, with 10 bases between them. Germline V gene data show CDR1 as SGHKS and CDR2 as YYEKEE (reference sequence). CDR3 length: 12 amino acids. CDR3 nucleotide sequence: TGTGCCAGCAGCCTACAGGGCAATGGCTACACCTTC. It codes for CASSLQGNGYTF.

V is TRBV27 and J is TRBJ2-3; 7 bases map to TRBD2. The CDR3 runs 15 residues. The V gene's germline CDR1 is MNHEY and CDR2 SMNVEV (reference sequence). V lost 7 bases to trimming and J lost 6 bases; unmatched junction nucleotides: 13. CDR3 DNA sequence: TGTGCCAGCACCTCCGGCGGGAGAGAATCGGATACGCAGTATTTT. Its protein is CASTSGGRESDTQYF.

This clone was recorded a few times. V gene TRBV18 combines with J gene TRBJ1-1, with TRBD1 identical over 9 bases. CDR3 length equals 14 residues. CDR1 and CDR2 from the germline V gene are KGHSH and LQKENI. The J segment lost 4 bases and the V segment lost 3 bases, leaving 3 bases of the junction unmatched. The CDR3 sequence: CASSPGQGFTEAFF. DNA of the CDR3: TGTGCCAGCTCACCGGGACAGGGATTCACTGAAGCTTTCTTT. The full variable domain, with the rest looked up from reference TRBV18 and TRBJ1-1, is NAGVMQNPRHLVRRRGQEARLRCSPMKGHSHVYWYRQLPEEGLKFMVYLQKENIIDESGMPKERFSAEFPKEGPSILRIQQVVRGDSAAYFCASSPGQGFTEAFFGQGTRLTVV.

This clone came up a few times. This chain joins TRBV9 and TRBJ2-6; 9 positions match TRBD2. Germline CDR1 and CDR2: SGDLS and YYNGEE. The CDR3 is 17 residues long. V was clipped by 0 bases and J by 2 bases; unmatched bases: 3. CDR3 region: CASSVGGGRAGANVLTF. CDR3 sequence (DNA): TGTGCCAGCAGCGTAGGGGGCGGGAGGGCTGGGGCCAACGTCCTGACTTTC.

The CDR3: CASSFLSGQGWETQYF. CDR3 coding DNA: TGTGCCAGCAGCTTCCTTTCGGGACAGGGTTGGGAGACCCAGTACTTC. The gene calls are TRBV11-2 and TRBJ2-5; the match to TRBD1 covers 9 bases. Germline-derived CDR1 and CDR2 are SGHAT and FQNNGV. The CDR3 length is 16 residues. Losses at the gene ends were 3 bases for V and 5 bases for J; bases not matched to a gene: 10. The full variable domain, in which reference TRBV11-2 and TRBJ2-5 provide the parts outside the CDR3, is EAGVAQSPRYKIIEKRQSVAFWCNPISGHATLYWYQQILGQGPKLLIQFQNNGVVDDSQLPKDRFSAERLKGVDSTLKIQPAKLEDSAVYLCASSFLSGQGWETQYFGPGTRLLVL.

This chain joins TRBV4-1 and TRBJ1-1; TRBD1 aligns across 8 bases. CDR1 and CDR2 (germline): MGHRA, YSYEKL. V gave up 6 bases and J gave up 1 base; unmatched junction bases: 4. The CDR3 totals 14 residues. CDR3 amino acids: CASSLGQGNTEAFF. In nucleotides, the CDR3 is TGCGCCAGCAGTCTTGGACAGGGGAACACTGAAGCTTTCTTT.

The chain carries TRBV4-1 and TRBJ2-5; D is uncertain. Germline assignment: CDR1 MGHRA and CDR2 YSYEKL. The CDR3 totals 13 residues. Trimming took 3 bases from V and 3 from J, leaving 8 bases between them. CDR3 DNA sequence: TGCGCCAGCAGCCAGAGGTCGGAAGAGACCCAGTACTTC. Amino acid sequence: CASSQRSEETQYF.

This clone appeared once. This chain joins TRBV7-6 and TRBJ2-7; TRBD2 agrees at 7 bases. This CDR3 region has 13 residues. Germline lookup yields CDR1 SGHVS and CDR2 FNYEAQ. V was pared by 5 bases and J by 6 bases, with 7 bases of the junction left unmatched. This CDR3 reads CASSPTGGFEQYF. CDR3 nucleotide sequence: TGTGCCAGCAGCCCAACCGGGGGGTTCGAGCAGTACTTC.

V gene TRBV30 combines with J gene TRBJ2-7, with D maybe TRBD2 (6 bases). The V gene lost 4 bases and the J gene lost 0 bases, with 16 bases spanning the gap. CDR3 size: 15 residues. From germline, CDR1 is GTSNPN and CDR2 SVGIG (reference sequence). The DNA of the CDR3 is TGTGCCTGGACCCCGGGACTCGTTAGCTCCTACGAGCAGTACTTC. Residues: CAWTPGLVSSYEQYF.

The chain uses TRBV9 and TRBJ2-5; TRBD1 agrees at 11 bases. Germline values: CDR1 SGDLS, CDR2 YYNGEE. J was trimmed by 5 bases and V by 4 bases; bases with no gene match: 7. The CDR3 is 15 amino acids. The CDR3 coding sequence is TGTGCCAGCAGCCACCCGGGACAGGGGGATGAGACCCAGTACTTC. Its protein is CASSHPGQGDETQYF.

The rearrangement uses TRBV2 and TRBJ2-7; 10 nucleotides line up with TRBD1. There are 15 residues in the CDR3. V shed 6 bases and J 0 bases; nucleotides not matched to a gene: 5. Germline V lookup: CDR1 SNHLY, CDR2 FYNNEI. The CDR3 here is CASRTGQGLSYEQYF. The CDR3 bases are TGTGCCAGCAGGACGGGACAGGGGCTCTCCTACGAGCAGTACTTC. The entire variable domain, with the rest obtained from reference TRBV2 and TRBJ2-7, is as follows: EPEVTQTPSHQVTQMGQEVILRCVPISNHLYFYWYRQILGQKVEFLVSFYNNEISEKSEIFDDQFSVERPDGSNFTLKIRSTKLEDSAMYFCASRTGQGLSYEQYFGPGTRLTVT.

The rearrangement joins TRBV18 to TRBJ1-1; a possible D gene is TRBD1 (6 bases). Trimming removed 5 bases at V and 6 bases at J, with 16 bases between. Germline V gives CDR1 KGHSH, CDR2 LQKENI. The CDR3 runs to 14 residues. Here the CDR3 DNA reads TGTGCCAGCTCAGATTCACAGGGCCGAGCTGAAGCTTTCTTT. Its protein product is CASSDSQGRAEAFF. The full variable domain, completed using reference TRBV18 and TRBJ1-1, is NAGVMQNPRHLVRRRGQEARLRCSPMKGHSHVYWYRQLPEEGLKFMVYLQKENIIDESGMPKERFSAEFPKEGPSILRIQQVVRGDSAAYFCASSDSQGRAEAFFGQGTRLTVV.

This clone was seen a few times. V is TRBV29-1 and J is TRBJ1-4; 8 bases are a match to TRBD1. Germline loops: CDR1 SQVTM, CDR2 ANQGSEA. This CDR3 has 14 residues. Germline trimming cut 4 bases from V and 4 bases from J; bases unmatched to any gene: 5. For the CDR3, the DNA is TGCAGCGTTGGGGACAGGTTTAATAATGAAAAACTGTTTTTT. It yields the protein CSVGDRFNNEKLFF.

The count of this clone is one. The chain links TRBV29-1 to TRBJ2-7, with 11 bases lining up with TRBD2. J lost 0 bases, V lost 0 bases, and 4 bases had no gene match. CDR3 length: 16 residues. Germline CDR1 is SQVTM and CDR2 is ANQGSEA. The CDR3 DNA follows: TGCAGCGTTGAAGATGTTACTAGCGGGAGCTCCTACGAGCAGTACTTC. Its translation: CSVEDVTSGSSYEQYF.

This sequence joins TRBV10-3 and TRBJ1-1; D uncertain. Germline lookup yields CDR1 ENHRY and CDR2 SYGVKD. V was pared by 4 bases and J by 3 bases, with 9 bases between. CDR3 size: 13 residues. The CDR3 region is CAISGKGDTEAFF. The DNA for the CDR3 is TGTGCCATCAGTGGCAAGGGAGACACTGAAGCTTTCTTT.